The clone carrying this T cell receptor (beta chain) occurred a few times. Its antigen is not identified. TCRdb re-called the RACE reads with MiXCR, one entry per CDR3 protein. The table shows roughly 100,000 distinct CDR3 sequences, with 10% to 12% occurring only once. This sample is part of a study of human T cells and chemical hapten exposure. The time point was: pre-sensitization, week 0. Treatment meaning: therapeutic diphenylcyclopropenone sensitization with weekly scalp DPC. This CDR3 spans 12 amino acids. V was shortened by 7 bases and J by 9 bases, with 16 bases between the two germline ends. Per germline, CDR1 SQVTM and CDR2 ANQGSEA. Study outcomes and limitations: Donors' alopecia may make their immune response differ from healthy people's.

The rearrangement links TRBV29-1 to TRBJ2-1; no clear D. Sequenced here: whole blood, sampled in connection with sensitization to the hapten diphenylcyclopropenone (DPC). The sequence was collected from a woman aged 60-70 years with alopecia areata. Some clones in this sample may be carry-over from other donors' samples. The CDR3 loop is CSAHPGVGEQFF. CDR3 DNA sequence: TGCAGCGCCCACCCTGGAGTGGGTGAGCAGTTCTTC.